The entry below gives a single T cell receptor beta chain sequence along with its context. Its specificity is not known. Germline lookup yields CDR1 SNHLY and CDR2 FYNNEI. V lost 0 bases and J 8 bases, leaving 11 bases between the germline ends. The length of the CDR3 is 15 residues. These data come from a study of T cell responses to AZD1222 COVID-19 vaccine. General study points: There were repertoire samples only from the period after the peak T cell response.

Produced via immunoSEQ multiplex PCR; TCRdb's table is partial and in-frame only. The data contain approximately 130,000 clones, approximately 88% of them singletons. This sequence joins TRBV2 and TRBJ1-6; D is unclear. Source: peripheral blood, taken 28 days after the second AZD1222 dose. The sequence was obtained from an adult who received the AZD1222 COVID-19 vaccine. The DNA of the CDR3 is TGTGCCAGCAGTGAAGCCGGCGGATCCTATTCACCCCTCCACTTT. Translated: CASSEAGGSYSPLHF.